This T cell receptor (beta chain) came from a study of T-cell reconstitution after alpha-beta-depleted transplantation in children. Whole-study results and caveats: After transplant, at about two months, alpha-beta T cells were reportedly derived from several hundred expanded graft clones. Recipient T cells and thymic progenitors that survived gave rise to the high TCRbeta diversity observed at day 60 in some patients. It was newly produced T cells that mostly accounted for T-cell counts and diversity one year after transplant.

This clonotype has more than one count but fewer than ten. Antigen unknown. The TCRbeta library incorporated unique molecular identifiers. TCRdb processed the PCR reads anew with MiXCR; each CDR3 protein has one entry. The sample carries about 300,000 distinct CDR3 sequences, 6% to 10% recorded once. V was shortened by 5 bases and J by 0 bases, with 10 bases between the two germline ends. The CDR3 is 14 residues long. Germline-derived CDR1 and CDR2 are LNHDA and SQIVND (reference sequence). The sequence came from a female patient younger than 10 who had a stem cell transplant for Fanconi anemia, so the T cells may come from the graft donor. The rearrangement joins TRBV19 to TRBJ1-1; D unresolved. Here the sequenced sample was peripheral blood, taken 360 days after TCRalphabeta/CD19-depleted stem cell transplant. CDR3 in DNA: TGTGCCAGTAGTGATTGGACCTTGAACACTGAAGCTTTCTTT. It translates to CASSDWTLNTEAFF.